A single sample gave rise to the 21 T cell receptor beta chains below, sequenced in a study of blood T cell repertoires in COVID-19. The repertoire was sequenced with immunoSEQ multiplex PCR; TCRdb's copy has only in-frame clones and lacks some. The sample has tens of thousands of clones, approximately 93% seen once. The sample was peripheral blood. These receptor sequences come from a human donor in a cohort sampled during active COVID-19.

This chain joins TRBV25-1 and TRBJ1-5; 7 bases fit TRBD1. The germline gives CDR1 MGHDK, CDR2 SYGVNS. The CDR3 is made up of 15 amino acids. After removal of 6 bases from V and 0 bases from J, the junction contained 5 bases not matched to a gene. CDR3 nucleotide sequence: TGTGCCAGCAGCCAGACAGGGACTAGCAATCAGCCCCAGCATTTT. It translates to CASSQTGTSNQPQHF.

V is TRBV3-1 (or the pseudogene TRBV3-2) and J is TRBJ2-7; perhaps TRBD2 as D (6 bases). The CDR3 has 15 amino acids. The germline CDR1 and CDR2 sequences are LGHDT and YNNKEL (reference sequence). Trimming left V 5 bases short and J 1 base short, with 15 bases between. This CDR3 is CASSTLASASYEQYF. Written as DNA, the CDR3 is TGTGCCAGCAGCACGCTAGCTAGCGCGTCCTACGAGCAGTACTTC.

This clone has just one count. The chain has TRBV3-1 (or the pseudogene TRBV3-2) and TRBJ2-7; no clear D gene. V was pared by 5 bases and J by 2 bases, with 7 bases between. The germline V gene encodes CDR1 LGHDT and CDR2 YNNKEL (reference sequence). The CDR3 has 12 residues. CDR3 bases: TGTGCCAGCAGCACCAGGACCTACGAGCAGTACTTC. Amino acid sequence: CASSTRTYEQYF.

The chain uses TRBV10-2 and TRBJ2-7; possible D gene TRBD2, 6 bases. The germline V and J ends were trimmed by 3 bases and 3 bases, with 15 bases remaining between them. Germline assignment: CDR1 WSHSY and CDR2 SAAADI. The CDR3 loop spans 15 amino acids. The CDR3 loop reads CASSDKRDLFYEQYF. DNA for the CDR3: TGCGCCAGCAGTGACAAAAGGGACTTATTCTACGAGCAGTACTTC.

The DNA for the CDR3 is TGTGCCAGCTCACCACCGAGGAATACGCAGTATTTT. This encodes CASSPPRNTQYF. J is TRBJ2-3 and V is TRBV18, with D unresolved. CDR1 and CDR2 (germline): KGHSH, LQKENI. Between the trimmed V and J ends, which lost 0 bases and 7 bases, there was a span of 5 bases. The CDR3 sequence is 12 residues long.

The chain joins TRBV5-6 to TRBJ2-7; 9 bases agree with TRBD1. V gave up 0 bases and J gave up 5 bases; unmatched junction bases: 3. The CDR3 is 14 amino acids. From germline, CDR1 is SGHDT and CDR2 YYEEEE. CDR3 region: CASSLVGQGNEQYF. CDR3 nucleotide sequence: TGTGCCAGCAGCTTGGTGGGACAGGGTAACGAGCAGTACTTC.

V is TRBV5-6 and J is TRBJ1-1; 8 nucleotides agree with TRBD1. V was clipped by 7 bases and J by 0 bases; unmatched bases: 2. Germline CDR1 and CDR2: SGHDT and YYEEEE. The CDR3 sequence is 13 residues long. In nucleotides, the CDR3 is TGTGCCAGCGACAGGGGCATGAACACTGAAGCTTTCTTT. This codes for CASDRGMNTEAFF.

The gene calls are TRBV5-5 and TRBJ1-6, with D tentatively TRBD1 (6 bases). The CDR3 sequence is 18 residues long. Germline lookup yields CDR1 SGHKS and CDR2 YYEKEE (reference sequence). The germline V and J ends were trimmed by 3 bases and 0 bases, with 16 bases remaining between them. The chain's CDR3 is CASSSRGPTSSYNSPLHF. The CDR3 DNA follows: TGTGCCAGCAGCTCCAGGGGCCCTACAAGCTCCTATAATTCACCCCTCCACTTT.

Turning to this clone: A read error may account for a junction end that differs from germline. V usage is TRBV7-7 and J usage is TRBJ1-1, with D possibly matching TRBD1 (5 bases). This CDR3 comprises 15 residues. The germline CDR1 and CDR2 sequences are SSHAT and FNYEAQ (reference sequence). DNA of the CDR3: TGTGCTAGCAGCCCCCAAGGGGTGTCGGACACTGAAGCTTTCTTT. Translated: CASSPQGVSDTEAFF.

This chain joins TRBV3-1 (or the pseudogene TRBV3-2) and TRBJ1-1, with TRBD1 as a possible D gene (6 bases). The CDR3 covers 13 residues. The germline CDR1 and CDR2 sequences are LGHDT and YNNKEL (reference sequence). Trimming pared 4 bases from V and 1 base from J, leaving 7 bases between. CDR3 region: CASSLTGNTEAFF. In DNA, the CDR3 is TGTGCCAGCAGCCTGACAGGGAACACTGAAGCTTTCTTT.

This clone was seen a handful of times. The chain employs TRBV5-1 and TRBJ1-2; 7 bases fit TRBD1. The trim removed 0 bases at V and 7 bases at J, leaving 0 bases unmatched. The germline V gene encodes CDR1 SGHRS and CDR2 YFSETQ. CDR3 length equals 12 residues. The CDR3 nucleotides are TGCGCCAGCAGCTTGGACAGGGGTGGCTACACCTTC. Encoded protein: CASSLDRGGYTF.

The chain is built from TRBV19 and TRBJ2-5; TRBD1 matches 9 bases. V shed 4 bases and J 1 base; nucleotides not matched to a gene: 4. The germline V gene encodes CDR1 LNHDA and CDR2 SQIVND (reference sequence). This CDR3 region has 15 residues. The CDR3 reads CASSSGQGPQETQYF. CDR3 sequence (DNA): TGTGCCAGTAGTAGCGGACAGGGGCCCCAAGAGACCCAGTACTTC.

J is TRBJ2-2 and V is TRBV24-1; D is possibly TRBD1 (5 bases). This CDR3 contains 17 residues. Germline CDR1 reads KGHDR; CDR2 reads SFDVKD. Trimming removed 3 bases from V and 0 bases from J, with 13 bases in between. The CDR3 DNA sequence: TGTGCCACCAGTGATGGGGCGCTGACAGCGAACACCGGGGAGCTGTTTTTT. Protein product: CATSDGALTANTGELFF.

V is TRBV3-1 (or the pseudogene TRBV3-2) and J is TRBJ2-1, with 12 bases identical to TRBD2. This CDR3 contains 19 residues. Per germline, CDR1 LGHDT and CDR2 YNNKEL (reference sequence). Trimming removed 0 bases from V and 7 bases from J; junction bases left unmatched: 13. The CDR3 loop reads CASSQDQGLAGGLANEQFF. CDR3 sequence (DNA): TGTGCCAGCAGCCAAGATCAAGGTCTAGCGGGGGGGCTCGCAAATGAGCAGTTCTTC.

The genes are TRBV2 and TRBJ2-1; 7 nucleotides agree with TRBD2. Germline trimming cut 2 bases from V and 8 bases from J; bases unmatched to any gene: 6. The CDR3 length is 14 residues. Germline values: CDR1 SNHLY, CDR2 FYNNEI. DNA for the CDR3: TGTGCCAGCAGTGAACTACGGGGGGAGGATGAGCAGTTCTTC. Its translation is CASSELRGEDEQFF.

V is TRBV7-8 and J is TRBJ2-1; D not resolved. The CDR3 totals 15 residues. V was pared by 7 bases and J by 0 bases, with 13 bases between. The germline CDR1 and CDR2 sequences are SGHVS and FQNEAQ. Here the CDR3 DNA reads TGTGCCAGCACTTATGACCACAGCTCCTACAATGAGCAGTTCTTC. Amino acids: CASTYDHSSYNEQFF.

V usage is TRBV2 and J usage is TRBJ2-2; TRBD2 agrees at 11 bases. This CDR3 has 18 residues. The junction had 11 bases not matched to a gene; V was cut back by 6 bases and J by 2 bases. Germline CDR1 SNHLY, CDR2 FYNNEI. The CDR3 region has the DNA TGTGCCAGCAGCTCGGGACTAGCGGAACCAATAAACACCGGGGAGCTGTTTTTT. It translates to CASSSGLAEPINTGELFF.

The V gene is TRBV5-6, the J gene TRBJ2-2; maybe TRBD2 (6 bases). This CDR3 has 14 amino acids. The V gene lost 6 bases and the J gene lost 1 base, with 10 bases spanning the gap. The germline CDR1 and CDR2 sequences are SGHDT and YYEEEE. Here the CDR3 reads CASTPGGNTGELFF. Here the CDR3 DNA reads TGTGCCAGCACTCCCGGGGGGAACACCGGGGAGCTGTTTTTT.

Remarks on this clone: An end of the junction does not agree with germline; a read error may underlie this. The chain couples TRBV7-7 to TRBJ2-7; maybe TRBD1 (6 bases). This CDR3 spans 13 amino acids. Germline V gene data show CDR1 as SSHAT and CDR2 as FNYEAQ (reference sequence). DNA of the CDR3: TGTGCTAGCAGCCATACCCGGGACACCGAGCAGTACTTC. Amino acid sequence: CASSHTRDTEQYF.

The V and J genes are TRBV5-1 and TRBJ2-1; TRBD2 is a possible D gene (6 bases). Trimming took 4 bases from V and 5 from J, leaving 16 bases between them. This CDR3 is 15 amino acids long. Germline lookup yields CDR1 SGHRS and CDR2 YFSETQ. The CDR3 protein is CASSLKGGGDNEQFF. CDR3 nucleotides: TGCGCCAGCAGCCTCAAAGGCGGCGGGGACAATGAGCAGTTCTTC.

For the CDR3, the DNA is TGCGCCAGCGCCCATACAGGGGGCTATGGCTACACCTTC. Translated, it gives CASAHTGGYGYTF. The chain carries TRBV10-2 and TRBJ1-2, with 8 positions matching TRBD1. Germline CDR1 reads WSHSY; CDR2 reads SAAADI. Germline trimming cut 8 bases from V and 4 bases from J; bases unmatched to any gene: 6. This CDR3 has 13 amino acids.